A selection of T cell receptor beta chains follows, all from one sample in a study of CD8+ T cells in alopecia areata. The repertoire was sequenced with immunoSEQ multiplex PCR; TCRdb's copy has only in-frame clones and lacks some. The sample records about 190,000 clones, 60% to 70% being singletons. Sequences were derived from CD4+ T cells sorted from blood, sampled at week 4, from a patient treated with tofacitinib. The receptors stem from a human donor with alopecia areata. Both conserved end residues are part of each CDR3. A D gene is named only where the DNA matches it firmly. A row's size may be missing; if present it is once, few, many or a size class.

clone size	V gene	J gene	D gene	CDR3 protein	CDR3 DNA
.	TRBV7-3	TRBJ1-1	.	CASSPGAGNTEAFF	TGTGCCAGCAGCCCGGGGGCAGGAAACACTGAAGCTTTCTTT
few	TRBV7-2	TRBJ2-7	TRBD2	CASSLILAGYEQYF	TGTGCCAGCAGCTTGATACTAGCGGGATACGAGCAGTACTTC
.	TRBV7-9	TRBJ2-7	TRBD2	CASSFSGSGLDEQYF	TGTGCCAGCAGCTTTAGCGGGAGCGGGCTCGACGAGCAGTACTTC
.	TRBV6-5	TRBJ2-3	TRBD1	CASSFGQGNTDTQYF	TGTGCCAGCAGCTTTGGACAGGGAAACACAGATACGCAGTATTTT
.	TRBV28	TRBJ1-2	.	CASSPPRPESYGYTF	TGTGCCAGCAGTCCGCCGCGCCCTGAATCTTATGGCTACACCTTC
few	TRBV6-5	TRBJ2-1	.	CASTKHEQFF	TGTGCCAGCACCAAGCATGAGCAGTTCTTC
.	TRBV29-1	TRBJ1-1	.	CSTRQNFMNTEAFF	TGCAGCACCAGACAGAATTTCATGAACACTGAAGCTTTCTTT
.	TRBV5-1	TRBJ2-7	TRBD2	CASSRSGRADEQYF	TGCGCCAGCAGCCGCAGCGGGAGGGCCGACGAGCAGTACTTC
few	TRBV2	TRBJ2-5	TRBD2	CASRTSGREGETQYF	TGTGCCAGCAGGACTAGCGGGAGGGAGGGAGAGACCCAGTACTTC
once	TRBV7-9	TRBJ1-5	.	CASSLETGINQPQHF	TGTGCCAGCAGCCTCGAGACAGGAATCAATCAGCCCCAGCATTTT
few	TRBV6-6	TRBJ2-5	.	CASRDRETQYF	TGTGCCAGCAGGGACCGAGAGACCCAGTACTTC
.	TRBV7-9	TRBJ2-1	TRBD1	CASSAGQGSDEQFF	TGTGCCAGCAGCGCTGGACAGGGTAGCGATGAGCAGTTCTTC
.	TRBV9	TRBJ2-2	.	CASSVGPLSTGELFF	TGTGCCAGCAGCGTAGGCCCATTGTCCACCGGGGAGCTGTTTTTT
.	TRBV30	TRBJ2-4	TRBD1	CAWAPGPGQDIQYF	TGTGCCTGGGCCCCTGGACCGGGACAGGACATTCAGTACTTC
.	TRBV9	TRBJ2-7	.	CASSVGGTPSYEQYF	TGTGCCAGCAGCGTAGGTGGGACGCCGTCCTACGAGCAGTACTTC
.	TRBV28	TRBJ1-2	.	CATDRGPGYTF	TGTGCCACCGATAGAGGACCAGGCTACACCTTC
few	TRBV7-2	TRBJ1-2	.	CASSSRGSTGGGYTF	TGTGCCAGCAGCTCGAGGGGGTCGACAGGAGGCGGCTACACCTTC
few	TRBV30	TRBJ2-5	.	CAWSEQPSETQYF	TGTGCCTGGAGTGAACAGCCTAGCGAGACCCAGTACTTC
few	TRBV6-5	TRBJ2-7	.	CASGAGQTSYEQYF	TGTGCCAGCGGGGCGGGACAGACTTCCTACGAGCAGTACTTC
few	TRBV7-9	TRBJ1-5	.	CASSFDASNQPQHF	TGTGCCAGCAGCTTTGATGCTAGCAATCAGCCCCAGCATTTT
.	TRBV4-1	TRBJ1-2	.	CASSQESRGRYGYTF	TGCGCCAGCAGCCAAGAATCACGTGGGAGATATGGCTACACCTTC
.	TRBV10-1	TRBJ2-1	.	CASSESVGSRFF	TGCGCCAGCAGTGAGTCGGTGGGGAGTAGGTTCTTC
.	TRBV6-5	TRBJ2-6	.	CASSLAGANVLTF	TGTGCCAGCAGTTTGGCCGGGGCCAACGTCCTGACTTTC
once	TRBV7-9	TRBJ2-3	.	CASSPTLWEDTDTQYF	TGTGCCAGCAGTCCAACATTGTGGGAGGACACAGATACGCAGTATTTT
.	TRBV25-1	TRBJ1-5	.	CASSGGGPPQHF	TGTGCCAGCAGTGGAGGAGGTCCGCCCCAGCATTTT
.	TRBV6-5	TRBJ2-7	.	CASRTSYEQYF	TGTGCCAGCAGGACTTCCTACGAGCAGTACTTC
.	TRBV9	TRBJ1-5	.	CASSVGVDQPQHF	TGTGCCAGCAGCGTTGGGGTGGATCAGCCCCAGCATTTT
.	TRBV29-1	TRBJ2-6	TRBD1	CSVGQGSGANVLTF	TGCAGCGTGGGACAGGGCTCTGGGGCCAACGTCCTGACTTTC
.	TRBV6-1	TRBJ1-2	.	CASTDYGYTF	TGTGCCAGCACAGACTACGGCTACACCTTC
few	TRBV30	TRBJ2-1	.	CAWSVRLDYNEQFF	TGTGCCTGGAGTGTACGGCTCGACTACAATGAGCAGTTCTTC
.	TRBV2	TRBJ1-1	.	CASRPYRSEAFF	TGTGCCAGCAGGCCCTACAGGAGTGAAGCTTTCTTT
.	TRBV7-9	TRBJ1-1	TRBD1	CASSFIIGAGGNTEAFF	TGTGCCAGCAGCTTTATTATTGGGGCAGGGGGAAACACTGAAGCTTTCTTT
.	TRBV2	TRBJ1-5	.	CACEQEHNQPQHF	TGTGCCTGCGAACAGGAACACAATCAGCCCCAGCATTTT
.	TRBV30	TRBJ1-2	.	CAWRWAGLNGYTF	TGTGCCTGGAGGTGGGCAGGGTTGAATGGCTACACCTTC
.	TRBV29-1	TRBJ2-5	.	CSVALVRTQYF	TGCAGCGTGGCCCTGGTCAGGACCCAGTACTTC
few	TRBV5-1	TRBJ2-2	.	CASSLNAGSNTGELFF	TGCGCCAGCAGCTTGAACGCAGGATCGAACACCGGGGAGCTGTTTTTT
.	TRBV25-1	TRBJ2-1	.	CASSDLSGTNNEQFF	TGTGCCAGCAGTGATCTCTCCGGGACAAACAATGAGCAGTTCTTC
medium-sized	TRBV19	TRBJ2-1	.	CASSRQARGEQFF	TGTGCCAGTAGTCGTCAGGCCCGAGGTGAGCAGTTCTTC
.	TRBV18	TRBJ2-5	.	CASSLEETQYF	TGTGCCAGCTCACTAGAAGAGACCCAGTACTTC
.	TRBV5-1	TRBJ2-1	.	CASSAGPGGNNEQFF	TGCGCCAGCAGCGCCGGCCCGGGCGGGAACAATGAGCAGTTCTTC
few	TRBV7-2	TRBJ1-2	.	CASSFSGDYGYTF	TGTGCCAGCAGCTTCTCAGGGGACTATGGCTACACCTTC
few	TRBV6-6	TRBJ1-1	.	CASSSQGMNTEAFF	TGTGCCAGCAGTAGTCAGGGTATGAACACTGAAGCTTTCTTT
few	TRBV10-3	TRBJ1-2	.	CAIGSPAGSPALGYTF	TGTGCCATCGGGTCTCCTGCAGGTTCTCCAGCGTTAGGCTACACCTTC
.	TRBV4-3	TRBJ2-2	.	CASSAVEGNTGELFF	TGCGCCAGCAGCGCAGTCGAGGGGAACACCGGGGAGCTGTTTTTT
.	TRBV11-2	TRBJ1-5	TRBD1	CASSLDQGGSNQPQHF	TGTGCCAGCAGCTTAGATCAGGGGGGTAGCAATCAGCCCCAGCATTTT
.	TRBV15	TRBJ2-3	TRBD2	CATSRSRAAGGSTDTQYF	TGTGCCACCAGCAGATCTCGGGCAGCGGGAGGGAGCACAGATACGCAGTATTTT